This TCR beta chain originates from a study of read filtering for tumor transcriptome and immune sequencing. Turning to the study itself: Per sample, TCR-region reads ranged about 3.5 to 11 million by IR-seq, about 80 to 1,400 by RNA-seq. Study-wide points: Compared with RNA-seq, IR-seq gave much higher clonotype depth and reliability. Without single-read clonotypes, shared clonotype proportions correlated more between IR-seq and RNA-seq. Single-read clonotypes: roughly four fifths of IR-seq clonotypes (approximately 3.7% of reads), about 75% of RNA-seq clonotypes (roughly 43% of reads).

This library used around 0.4 ug RNA and molecular barcoded adaptors spanning alpha/delta and beta/gamma chains. TCRdb called the reads again in MiXCR, with one record for every CDR3 protein. The sample contains tens of thousands of distinct CDR3 sequences, around 18% of which appear only once. The sample holds one count of this clonotype. What it recognizes is unknown. This may be a read error: a much more frequent sequence differs by one nucleotide. This CDR3 contains 17 residues. CDR1 is MNHEY, CDR2 SVGAGI, per germline. The sample comprised a population of CD138-negative cells sorted from bone marrow. This sequence was found in a donor at least 40 years old with multiple myeloma. V is TRBV6-5 and J is TRBJ2-1; 8 bases align to TRBD2. CDR3 DNA: TGTGCCAGCAGTTGGGGTGCGGGAGGCGGGACTTACAATGAGCGGTTCTTC. It codes for CASSWGAGGGTYNERFF.